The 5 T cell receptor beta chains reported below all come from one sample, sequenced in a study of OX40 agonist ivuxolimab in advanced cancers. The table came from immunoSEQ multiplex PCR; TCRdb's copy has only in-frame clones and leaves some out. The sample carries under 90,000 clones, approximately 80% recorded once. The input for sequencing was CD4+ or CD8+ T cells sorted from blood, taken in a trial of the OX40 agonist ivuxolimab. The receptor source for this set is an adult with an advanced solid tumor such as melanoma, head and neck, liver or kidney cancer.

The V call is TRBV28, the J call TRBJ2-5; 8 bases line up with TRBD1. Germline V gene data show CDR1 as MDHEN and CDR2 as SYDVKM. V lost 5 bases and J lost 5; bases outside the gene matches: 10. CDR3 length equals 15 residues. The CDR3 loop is CASSLPGRGRETQYF. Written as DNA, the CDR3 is TGTGCCAGCAGTCTGCCGGGCAGGGGGCGGGAGACCCAGTACTTC.

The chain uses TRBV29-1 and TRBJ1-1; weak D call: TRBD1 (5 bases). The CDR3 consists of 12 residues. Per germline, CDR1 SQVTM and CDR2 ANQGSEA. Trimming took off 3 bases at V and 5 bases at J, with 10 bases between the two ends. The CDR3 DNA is TGCAGCGTTGATGGGGGAGGTACTGAAGCTTTCTTT. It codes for CSVDGGGTEAFF.

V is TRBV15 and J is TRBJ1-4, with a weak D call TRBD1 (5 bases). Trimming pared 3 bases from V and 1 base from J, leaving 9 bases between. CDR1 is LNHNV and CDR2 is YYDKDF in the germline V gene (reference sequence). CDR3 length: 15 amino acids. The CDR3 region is CATSRTQGTNEKLFF. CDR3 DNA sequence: TGTGCCACCAGCAGGACTCAGGGAACTAATGAAAAACTGTTTTTT.

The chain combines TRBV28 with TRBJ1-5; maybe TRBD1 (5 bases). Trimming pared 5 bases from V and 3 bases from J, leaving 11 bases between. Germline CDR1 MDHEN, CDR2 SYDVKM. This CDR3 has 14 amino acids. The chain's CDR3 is CASSPRGFNQPQHF. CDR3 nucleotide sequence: TGTGCCAGCAGTCCCCGGGGGTTCAATCAGCCCCAGCATTTT.

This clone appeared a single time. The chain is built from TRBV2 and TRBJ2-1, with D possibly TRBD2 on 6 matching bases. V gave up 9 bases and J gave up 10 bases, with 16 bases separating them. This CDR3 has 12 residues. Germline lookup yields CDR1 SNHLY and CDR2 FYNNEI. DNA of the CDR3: TGTGCCAGTAGCCCGGACTATTGGGAGCAGTTCTTC. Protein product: CASSPDYWEQFF.